The rows below give T cell receptor beta chains drawn from one sample of a study of blood T cell repertoires in COVID-19. Libraries were prepared by immunoSEQ multiplex PCR; TCRdb keeps only in-frame clonotypes and omits some of them. The sample lists about 100,000 clones; 86% were seen once. The sequenced sample was peripheral blood. The source is a man of 80 years or more with acute or convalescent COVID-19. Both conserved end residues are part of each CDR3. D genes are given only for firm matches. A clone size is listed for some rows: how often the clone was seen (once, few, many), or a class if it is expanded.

clone size	V gene	J gene	D gene	CDR3 DNA	CDR3 protein
once	TRBV6-2/TRBV6-3	TRBJ2-2	.	TGTGCCAGCAGTTACACATCAGGGTATCGTACCGGGGAGCTGTTTTTT	CASSYTSGYRTGELFF
.	TRBV27	TRBJ2-1	TRBD2	TGTGCCAGCAGTAAATTCTCTTTCGGACTAGCGGGAGAAGGGAATGAGCAGTTCTTC	CASSKFSFGLAGEGNEQFF
.	TRBV4-1	TRBJ1-3	.	TGCGCCAGCAGCCAAGAGCAGGGACTGTCTGGAAACACCATATATTTT	CASSQEQGLSGNTIYF
.	TRBV30	TRBJ1-3	TRBD1	TGTGCCTGGAGTGGGGACAGCTCTGGAAACACCATATATTTT	CAWSGDSSGNTIYF
.	TRBV11-2	TRBJ1-2	.	TGTGCCAGCAGCCGTCCGGGGACATACTATGGCTACACCTTC	CASSRPGTYYGYTF
.	TRBV5-1	TRBJ1-5	TRBD1	TGCGCCAGCAGCTCGGGACAGGGTAATCAGCCCCAGCATTTT	CASSSGQGNQPQHF
.	TRBV2	TRBJ2-5	TRBD2	TGTGCCAGCAGCCGGGACAGCGGACTAGCGGGAGGGGAGACCCAGTACTTC	CASSRDSGLAGGETQYF
.	TRBV28	TRBJ2-3	TRBD2	TGTGCCAGCAGTTTAACACTAGCGGGAGGGCCGGATACGCAGTATTTT	CASSLTLAGGPDTQYF
once	TRBV7-2	TRBJ2-1	TRBD2	TGTGCCAGCAGCTTAGCGGGAGGGAATGAGCAGTTCTTC	CASSLAGGNEQFF
once	TRBV6-5	TRBJ2-5	.	TGTGCCAGCAGCTGGAGGGCCCACGGGGAGACCCAGTACTTC	CASSWRAHGETQYF
.	TRBV5-8	TRBJ2-7	TRBD1	TGTGCCAGCAGCTCGTTGGGGACAGTAAAGAACGAGCAGTACTTC	CASSSLGTVKNEQYF
few	TRBV7-2	TRBJ2-1	TRBD2	TGTGCCAGCAGCTTAGGACTAGCGGGAGGCAATGAGCAGTTCTTC	CASSLGLAGGNEQFF
few	TRBV3-1/TRBV3-2	TRBJ1-2	.	TGTGCCAGCAGCCAACCCGGGACTAGCGATGGCTACACCTTC	CASSQPGTSDGYTF
.	TRBV30	TRBJ1-6	.	TGTGCCTGGACCCTGAGCTCCTATAATTCACCCCTCCACTTT	CAWTLSSYNSPLHF
.	TRBV11-1	TRBJ2-2	.	TGTGCCAGCAGCCTCAGAGGGGGGAACACCGGGGAGCTGTTTTTT	CASSLRGGNTGELFF
.	TRBV28	TRBJ1-6	.	TGTGCCAGCAGCCCCGTGACACGGAATTCACCCCTCCACTTT	CASSPVTRNSPLHF
.	TRBV27	TRBJ2-1	TRBD2	TGTGCCAGCAGTTCCCCAGAAACTAGCGGATCTTACAATGAGCAGTTCTTC	CASSSPETSGSYNEQFF
.	TRBV28	TRBJ2-7	TRBD2	TGTGCCAGCAGTTTAAAGGGACTAGCGACGGGCGAGCAGTACTTC	CASSLKGLATGEQYF
.	TRBV7-2	TRBJ2-3	TRBD2	TGTGCCAGCAGCGGATGGACTAGCGGGAAGACAGATACGCAGTATTTT	CASSGWTSGKTDTQYF
.	TRBV6-2/TRBV6-3	TRBJ2-1	TRBD2	TGTGCCAGCAGCCCCTGGGGAGGGAGAAATGAGCAGTTCTTC	CASSPWGGRNEQFF
.	TRBV5-1	TRBJ2-1	.	TGCGCCAGCAGCTTGGGGCTCTCGGGGTCTATAGAGGGTGGTGAGCAGTTCTTC	CASSLGLSGSIEGGEQFF
.	TRBV6-5	TRBJ1-4	TRBD1	TGTGCCAGCAGTTACTCCCGACAGGGGATAGAAAAACTGTTTTTT	CASSYSRQGIEKLFF
.	TRBV28	TRBJ2-1	.	TGTGCCAGCAGTTTATGGAATCGGAGAAGGTACAATGAGCAGTTCTTC	CASSLWNRRRYNEQFF
.	TRBV2	TRBJ2-1	TRBD2	TGTGCCACCTACCTGTCCAGAACGCGGGAGGTATACAATGAGCAGTTCTTC	CATYLSRTREVYNEQFF
few	TRBV5-1	TRBJ2-1	.	TGCGCCAGCAGCTTGGGGGCAGCTTCCTACAATGAGCAGTTCTTC	CASSLGAASYNEQFF
.	TRBV28	TRBJ1-6	.	TGTGCCAGCAGTTTACAGGCCGAAAGGTTGCCCCTCCACTTT	CASSLQAERLPLHF
.	TRBV6-5	TRBJ1-1	.	TGTGCCAGCAGGCACCCCGGACAGATCACTGAAGCTTTCTTT	CASRHPGQITEAFF
.	TRBV7-2	TRBJ1-1	.	TGTGCCAGCAGCATACAGGGTGGTGGGGACACTGAAGCTTTCTTT	CASSIQGGGDTEAFF
.	TRBV2	TRBJ2-1	.	TGTGCCAGCAGTGGAGGCTCAAGCTCCTACAATGAGCAGTTCTTC	CASSGGSSSYNEQFF
.	TRBV28	TRBJ2-3	.	TGTGCCAGCAGGGACAACTTCGGCACAGATACGCAGTATTTT	CASRDNFGTDTQYF
.	TRBV2	TRBJ2-5	.	TGTGCCAGCTCCTGGGGGGGCAGGGGCCAAGAGACCCAGTACTTC	CASSWGGRGQETQYF
.	TRBV5-1	TRBJ2-5	.	TGCGCCAGCAGCGGAGGATCCCAGATGTACCAAGAGACCCAGTACTTC	CASSGGSQMYQETQYF
.	TRBV12-2	TRBJ1-2	.	TGTGCAAGTCGCTTATTGGCAGAACAGGGTGATGGCTACACCTTC	CASRLLAEQGDGYTF
.	TRBV28	TRBJ1-5	.	TGTGCCAGCAGCCTGAATCAGCCCCAGCATTTT	CASSLNQPQHF
few	TRBV7-9	TRBJ2-1	TRBD2	TGTGCCAGCAGCGACCAACGGCTAGCGGGAGGAAGGAATGAGCAGTTCTTC	CASSDQRLAGGRNEQFF
.	TRBV4-2	TRBJ1-3	TRBD1	TGTGCCAGCAGCCAAAGTGGGGGACAGGGGGTCGGAAACACCATATATTTT	CASSQSGGQGVGNTIYF
.	TRBV6-2/TRBV6-3	TRBJ2-7	.	TGTGCCAGCAGCCCCTTTACTAACTCCTACGAGCAGTACTTC	CASSPFTNSYEQYF
.	TRBV11-2	TRBJ2-7	TRBD2	TGTGCCAGCAGCTTACGAGCGGGAGGCTACGAGCAGTACTTC	CASSLRAGGYEQYF